This record concerns one T cell receptor beta chain sequence. What it binds is unknown. Relapsing-remitting disease, either stable or active, was present in the multiple sclerosis controls, who were treatment-naive patients. Negative isolation yielded CD4+ and CD8+ T cells, and FACS enriched TEMRA cells. The sample belongs to a study of CD8 T cells in Susac syndrome. General study points: An acknowledgment was made by the study that its TCR sequencing and HLA analysis involved relatively few individuals.

Reverse transcription of about 0.5 to 1 ug RNA was carried out with random hexamers. It was immunoSEQ multiplex PCR that amplified TCR beta CDR3 across 54 Vbeta and 13 Jbeta. TCRdb re-analysed the immunoSEQ multiplex PCR reads in MiXCR, keeping a single row per CDR3 protein. This sample has 100,000 to 150,000 distinct CDR3 sequences; roughly 76% occur once, and the top ten carry around 0.5%. The germline V gene has CDR1 MNHNY and CDR2 SVGAGI (reference sequence). The V end lost 6 bases, the J end lost 4 bases, and 15 bases lay between the germline ends. CDR3 length: 14 residues. The TCR comes from a human donor with multiple sclerosis. Sequencing was carried out using CD8+ T cells from PBMCs. The genes are TRBV6-6 and TRBJ1-1; D is possibly TRBD1 (5 bases). CDR3 bases: TGTGCCAGCAGATACCCGGGGGGTATCACTGAAGCTTTCTTT. Its protein product is CASRYPGGITEAFF.